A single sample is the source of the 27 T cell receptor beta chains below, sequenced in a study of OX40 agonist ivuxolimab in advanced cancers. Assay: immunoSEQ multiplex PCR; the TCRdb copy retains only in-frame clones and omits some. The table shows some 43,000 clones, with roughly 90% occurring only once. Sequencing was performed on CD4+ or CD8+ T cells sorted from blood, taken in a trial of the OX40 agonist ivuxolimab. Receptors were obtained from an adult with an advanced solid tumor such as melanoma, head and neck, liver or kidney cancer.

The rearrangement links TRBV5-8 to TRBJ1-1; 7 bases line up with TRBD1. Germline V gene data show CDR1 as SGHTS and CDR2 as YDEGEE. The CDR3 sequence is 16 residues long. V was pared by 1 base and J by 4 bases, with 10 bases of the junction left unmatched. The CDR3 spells CASSLRRGQGSTEAFF. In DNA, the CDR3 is TGTGCCAGCAGCTTGAGAAGGGGGCAAGGGAGCACTGAAGCTTTCTTT.

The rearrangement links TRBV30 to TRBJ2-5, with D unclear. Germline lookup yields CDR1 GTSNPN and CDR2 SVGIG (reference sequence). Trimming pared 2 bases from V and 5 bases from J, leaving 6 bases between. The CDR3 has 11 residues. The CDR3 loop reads CAWSWRETQYF. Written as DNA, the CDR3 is TGTGCCTGGAGTTGGCGTGAGACCCAGTACTTC.

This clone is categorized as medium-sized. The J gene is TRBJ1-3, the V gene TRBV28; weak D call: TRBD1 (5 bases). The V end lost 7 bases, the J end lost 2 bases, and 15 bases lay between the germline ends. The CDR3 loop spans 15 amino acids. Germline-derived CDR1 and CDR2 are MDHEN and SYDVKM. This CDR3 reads CASTIGQTAGNTIYF. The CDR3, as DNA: TGTGCCAGCACCATTGGGCAGACAGCTGGAAACACCATATATTTT. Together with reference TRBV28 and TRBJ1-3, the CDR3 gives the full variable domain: DVKVTQSSRYLVKRTGEKVFLECVQDMDHENMFWYRQDPGLGLRLIYFSYDVKMKEKGDIPEGYSVSREKKERFSLILESASTNQTSMYLCASTIGQTAGNTIYFGEGSWLTVV.

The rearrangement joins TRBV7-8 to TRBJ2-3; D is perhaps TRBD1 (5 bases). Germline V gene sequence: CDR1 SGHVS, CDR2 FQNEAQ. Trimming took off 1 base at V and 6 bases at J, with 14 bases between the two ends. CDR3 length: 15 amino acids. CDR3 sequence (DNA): TGTGCCAGCAGCTTAGTAGGGGTCGGGTGGGATACGCAGTATTTT. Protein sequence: CASSLVGVGWDTQYF.

The CDR3 region has the DNA TGTGCCAGCAGCCCGATGACAGGGGTAAATGGCTACACCTTC. This encodes CASSPMTGVNGYTF. The chain carries TRBV7-2 and TRBJ1-2; 8 bases map to TRBD1. This CDR3 has 14 residues. V was pared by 5 bases and J by 6 bases, with 8 bases of the junction left unmatched. CDR1 and CDR2 (germline): SGHTA, FQGNSA.

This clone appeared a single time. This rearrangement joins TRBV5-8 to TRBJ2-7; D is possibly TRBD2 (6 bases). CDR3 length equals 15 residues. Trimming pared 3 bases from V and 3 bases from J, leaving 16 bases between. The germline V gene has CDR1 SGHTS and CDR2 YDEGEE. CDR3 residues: CASSSIGGNYYEQYF. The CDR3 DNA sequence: TGTGCCAGCAGCTCCATCGGGGGAAACTACTACGAGCAGTACTTC.

The CDR3 protein is CASSYPEGAGTGELFF. DNA of the CDR3: TGTGCCAGCAGTTATCCCGAGGGGGCCGGCACCGGGGAGCTGTTTTTT. This chain uses TRBV6-6 with TRBJ2-2; 7 nucleotides line up with TRBD1. The V gene end was trimmed by 3 bases and the J gene end by 4 bases; junction bases not matched to a gene: 8. This CDR3 contains 16 residues. Germline V gene sequence: CDR1 MNHNY, CDR2 SVGAGI (reference sequence).

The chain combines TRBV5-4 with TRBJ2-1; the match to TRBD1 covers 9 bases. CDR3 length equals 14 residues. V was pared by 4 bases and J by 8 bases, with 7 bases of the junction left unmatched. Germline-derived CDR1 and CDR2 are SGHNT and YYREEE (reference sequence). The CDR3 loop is CASSLGQGNDEQFF. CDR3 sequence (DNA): TGTGCCAGCAGCCTGGGACAGGGAAATGATGAGCAGTTCTTC.

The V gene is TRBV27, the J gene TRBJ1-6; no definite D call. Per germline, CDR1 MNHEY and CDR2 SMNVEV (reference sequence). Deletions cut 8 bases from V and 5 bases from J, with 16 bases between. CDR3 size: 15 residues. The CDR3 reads CASPFSGENNSPLHF. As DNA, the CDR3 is TGTGCCAGCCCTTTTTCGGGAGAAAATAATTCACCCCTCCACTTT.

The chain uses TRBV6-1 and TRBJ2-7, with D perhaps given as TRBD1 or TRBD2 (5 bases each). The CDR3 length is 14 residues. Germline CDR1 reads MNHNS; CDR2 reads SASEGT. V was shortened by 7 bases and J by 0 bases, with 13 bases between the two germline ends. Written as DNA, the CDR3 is TGTGCCAGCACTCGGGGCCAGAGCTCCTACGAGCAGTACTTC. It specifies CASTRGQSSYEQYF.

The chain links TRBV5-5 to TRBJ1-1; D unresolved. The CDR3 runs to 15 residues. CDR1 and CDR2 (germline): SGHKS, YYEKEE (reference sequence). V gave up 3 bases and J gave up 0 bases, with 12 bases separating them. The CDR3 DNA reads TGTGCCAGCAGCTCAGACCCCTCCATGAACACTGAAGCTTTCTTT. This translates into CASSSDPSMNTEAFF.

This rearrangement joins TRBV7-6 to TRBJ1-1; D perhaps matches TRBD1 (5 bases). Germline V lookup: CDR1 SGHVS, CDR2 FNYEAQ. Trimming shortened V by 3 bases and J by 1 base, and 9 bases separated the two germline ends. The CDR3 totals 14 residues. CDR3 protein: CASSLRGPNTEAFF. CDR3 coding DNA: TGTGCCAGCAGCTTGCGGGGACCGAACACTGAAGCTTTCTTT. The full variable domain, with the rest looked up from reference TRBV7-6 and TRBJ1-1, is GAGVSQSPRYKVTKRGQDVALRCDPISGHVSLYWYRQALGQGPEFLTYFNYEAQQDKSGLPNDRFSAERPEGSISTLTIQRTEQRDSAMYRCASSLRGPNTEAFFGQGTRLTVV.

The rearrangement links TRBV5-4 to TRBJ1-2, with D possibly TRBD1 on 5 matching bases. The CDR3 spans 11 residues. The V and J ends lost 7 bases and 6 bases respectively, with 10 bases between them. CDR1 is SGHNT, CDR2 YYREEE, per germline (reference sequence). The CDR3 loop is CASGGTHGYTF. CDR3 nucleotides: TGTGCCAGCGGGGGGACTCATGGCTACACCTTC.

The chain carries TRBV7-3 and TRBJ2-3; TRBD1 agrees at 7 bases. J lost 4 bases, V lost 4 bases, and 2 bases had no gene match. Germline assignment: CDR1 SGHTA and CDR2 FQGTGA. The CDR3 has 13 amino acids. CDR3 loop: CASSSTGPDTQYF. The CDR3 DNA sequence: TGTGCCAGCAGCTCGACAGGGCCAGATACGCAGTATTTT.

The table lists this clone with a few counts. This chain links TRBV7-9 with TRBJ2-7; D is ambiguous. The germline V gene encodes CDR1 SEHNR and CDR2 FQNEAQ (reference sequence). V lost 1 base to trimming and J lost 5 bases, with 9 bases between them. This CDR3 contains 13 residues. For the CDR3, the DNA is TGTGCCAGCAGCTTAGTTGGTAGCAACGAGCAGTACTTC. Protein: CASSLVGSNEQYF.

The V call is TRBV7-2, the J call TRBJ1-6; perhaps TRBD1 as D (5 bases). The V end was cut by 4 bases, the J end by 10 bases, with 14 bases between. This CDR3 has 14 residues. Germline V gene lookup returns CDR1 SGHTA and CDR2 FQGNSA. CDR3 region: CASSYGQGGSPLHF. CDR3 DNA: TGTGCCAGCAGCTACGGGCAGGGTGGCTCACCCCTCCACTTT.

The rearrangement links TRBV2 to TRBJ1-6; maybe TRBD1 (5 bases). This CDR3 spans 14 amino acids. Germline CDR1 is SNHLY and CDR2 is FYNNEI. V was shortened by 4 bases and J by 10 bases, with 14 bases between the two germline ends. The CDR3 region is CASSARQIYSPLHF. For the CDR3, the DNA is TGTGCCAGCAGTGCCAGACAGATTTACTCACCCCTCCACTTT.

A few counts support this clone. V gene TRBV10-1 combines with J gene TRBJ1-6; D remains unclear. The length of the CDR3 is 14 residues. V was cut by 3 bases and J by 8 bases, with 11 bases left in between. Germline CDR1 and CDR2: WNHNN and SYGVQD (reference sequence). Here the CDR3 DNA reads TGCGCCAGCAGTGATTACCGGGAGTATTCACCCCTCCACTTT. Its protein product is CASSDYREYSPLHF.

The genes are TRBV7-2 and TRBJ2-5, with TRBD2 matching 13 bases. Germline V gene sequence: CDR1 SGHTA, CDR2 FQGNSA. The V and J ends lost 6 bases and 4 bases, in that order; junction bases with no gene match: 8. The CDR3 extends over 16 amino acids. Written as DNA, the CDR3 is TGTGCCAGCAGGACAACTAGCGGGGGGGATAGAGAGACCCAGTACTTC. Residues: CASRTTSGGDRETQYF.

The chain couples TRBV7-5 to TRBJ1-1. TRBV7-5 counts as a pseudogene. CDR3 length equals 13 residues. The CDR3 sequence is CARLSRLETEAFF. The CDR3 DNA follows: TGTGCCAGACTCTCCCGGCTAGAGACTGAAGCTTTCTTT.

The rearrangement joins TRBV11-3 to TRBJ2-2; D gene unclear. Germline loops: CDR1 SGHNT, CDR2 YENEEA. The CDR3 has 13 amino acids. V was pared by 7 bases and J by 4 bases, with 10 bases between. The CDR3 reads CASTSRPTGELFF. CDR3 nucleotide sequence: TGTGCCAGCACCTCCCGCCCCACCGGGGAGCTGTTTTTT.

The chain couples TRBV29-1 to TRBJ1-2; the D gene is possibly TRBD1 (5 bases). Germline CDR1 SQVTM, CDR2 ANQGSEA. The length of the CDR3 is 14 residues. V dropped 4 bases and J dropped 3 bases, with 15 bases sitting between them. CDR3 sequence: CSVVQERVDYGYTF. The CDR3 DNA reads TGCAGCGTTGTACAGGAGCGTGTTGACTATGGCTACACCTTC.

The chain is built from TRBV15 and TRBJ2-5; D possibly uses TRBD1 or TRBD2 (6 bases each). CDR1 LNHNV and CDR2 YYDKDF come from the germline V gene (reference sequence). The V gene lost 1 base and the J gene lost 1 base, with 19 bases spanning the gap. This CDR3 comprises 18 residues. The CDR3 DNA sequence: TGTGCCACCAGCAGAGTCTCGGGGAACGGGGGCCTCCAAGAGACCCAGTACTTC. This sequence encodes CATSRVSGNGGLQETQYF. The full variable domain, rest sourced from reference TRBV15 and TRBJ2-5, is DAMVIQNPRYQVTQFGKPVTLSCSQTLNHNVMYWYQQKSSQAPKLLFHYYDKDFNNEADTPDNFQSRRPNTSFCFLDIRSPGLGDTAMYLCATSRVSGNGGLQETQYFGPGTRLLVL.

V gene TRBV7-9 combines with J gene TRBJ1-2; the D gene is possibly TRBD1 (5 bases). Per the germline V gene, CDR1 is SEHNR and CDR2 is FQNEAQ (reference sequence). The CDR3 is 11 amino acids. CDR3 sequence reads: CALGHNRTYTF. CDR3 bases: TGTGCGTTGGGGCATAATAGAACCTACACCTTC. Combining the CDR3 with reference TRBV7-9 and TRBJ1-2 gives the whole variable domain DTGVSQNPRHKITKRGQNVTFRCDPISEHNRLYWYRQTLGQGPEFLTYFQNEAQLEKSRLLSDRFSAERPKGSFSTLEIQRTEQGDSAMYLCALGHNRTYTFGSGTRLTVV.

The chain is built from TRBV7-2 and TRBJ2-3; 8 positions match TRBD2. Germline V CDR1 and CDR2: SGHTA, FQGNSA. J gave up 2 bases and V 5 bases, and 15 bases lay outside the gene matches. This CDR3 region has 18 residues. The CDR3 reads CASSQEVRVAGSTDTQYF. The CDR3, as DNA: TGTGCCAGCAGCCAAGAGGTGAGGGTAGCGGGGTCCACAGATACGCAGTATTTT. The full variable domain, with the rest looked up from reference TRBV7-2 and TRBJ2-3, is GAGVSQSPSNKVTEKGKDVELRCDPISGHTALYWYRQSLGQGLEFLIYFQGNSAPDKSGLPSDRFSAERTGGSVSTLTIQRTQQEDSAVYLCASSQEVRVAGSTDTQYFGPGTRLTVL.

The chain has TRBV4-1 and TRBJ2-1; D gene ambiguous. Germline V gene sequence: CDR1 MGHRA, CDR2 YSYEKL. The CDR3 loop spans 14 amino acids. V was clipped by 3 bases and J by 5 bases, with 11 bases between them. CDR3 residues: CASSHARRDNEQFF. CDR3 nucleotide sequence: TGCGCCAGCAGCCACGCCAGACGGGACAATGAGCAGTTCTTC.

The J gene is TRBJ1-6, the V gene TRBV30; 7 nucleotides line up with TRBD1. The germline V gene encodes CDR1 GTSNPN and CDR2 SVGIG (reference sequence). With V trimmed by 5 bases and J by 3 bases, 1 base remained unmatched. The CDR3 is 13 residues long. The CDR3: CAWGQVYNSPLHF. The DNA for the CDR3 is TGTGCCTGGGGACAGGTCTATAATTCACCCCTCCACTTT.